This TCR beta chain was sequenced in a study of OX40 agonist ivuxolimab in advanced cancers. At the level of the study: Enrolled patients in dose escalation had cancers that were hepatocellular carcinoma, melanoma, renal cell or head and neck cancer. One hepatocellular carcinoma and a couple of cutaneous melanoma patients partially responded.

This CDR3 contains 13 residues. With 4 bases clipped from V and 4 bases from J, the junction kept 2 bases outside the gene matches. CDR1 is SGDLS, CDR2 YYNGEE, per germline. Produced via immunoSEQ multiplex PCR; TCRdb's table is partial and in-frame only. The profile shows tens of thousands of clones, about 87% of them singletons. The specimen comprised CD4+ or CD8+ T cells sorted from blood, sampled in a trial of the OX40 agonist ivuxolimab. The receptor was isolated from an adult with an advanced solid tumor such as melanoma, head and neck, liver or kidney cancer. This chain joins TRBV9 and TRBJ1-2; 9 bases agree with TRBD1. Here the CDR3 reads CASSTGQGYGYTF. The CDR3 region has the DNA TGTGCCAGCAGCACGGGACAGGGCTATGGCTACACCTTC.